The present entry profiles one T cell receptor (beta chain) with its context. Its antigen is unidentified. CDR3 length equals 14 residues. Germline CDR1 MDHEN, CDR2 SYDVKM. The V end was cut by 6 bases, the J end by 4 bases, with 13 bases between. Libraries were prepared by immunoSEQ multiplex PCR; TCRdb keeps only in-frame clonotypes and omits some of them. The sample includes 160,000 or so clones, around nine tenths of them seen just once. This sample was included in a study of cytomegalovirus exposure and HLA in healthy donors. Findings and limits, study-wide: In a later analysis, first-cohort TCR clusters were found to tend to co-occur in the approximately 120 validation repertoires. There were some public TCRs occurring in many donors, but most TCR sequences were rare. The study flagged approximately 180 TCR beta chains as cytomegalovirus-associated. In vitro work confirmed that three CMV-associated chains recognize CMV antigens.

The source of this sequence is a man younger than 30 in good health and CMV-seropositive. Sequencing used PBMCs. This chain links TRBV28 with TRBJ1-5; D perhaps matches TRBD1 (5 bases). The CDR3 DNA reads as TGTGCCAGCAGGGAGACAGCACCAAATCAGCCCCAGCATTTT. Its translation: CASRETAPNQPQHF.